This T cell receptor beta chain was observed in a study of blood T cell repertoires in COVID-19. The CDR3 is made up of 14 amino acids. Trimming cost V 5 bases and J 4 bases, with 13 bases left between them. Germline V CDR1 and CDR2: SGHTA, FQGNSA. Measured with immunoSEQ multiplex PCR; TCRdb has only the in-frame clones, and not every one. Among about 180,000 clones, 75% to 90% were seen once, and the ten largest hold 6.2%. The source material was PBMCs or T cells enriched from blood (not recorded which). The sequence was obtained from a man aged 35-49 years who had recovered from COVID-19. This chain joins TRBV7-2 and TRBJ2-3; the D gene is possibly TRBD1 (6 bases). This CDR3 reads CASSPDSGADTQYF. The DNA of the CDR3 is TGTGCCAGCAGCCCCGATTCAGGGGCAGATACGCAGTATTTT.